The 17 T cell receptor beta chains reported below all come from one sample, sequenced in a study of cytomegalovirus exposure and HLA in healthy donors. The primer mix had 60 Vbeta and 13 Jbeta primers. Using immunoSEQ multiplex PCR, the repertoire was profiled, and TCRdb retains in-frame clones only, with some absent. The listing records roughly 100,000 clones. The sequenced material came from PBMCs. The receptor source for this set is a man in his fifties or sixties in good health and CMV-seronegative.

The chain joins TRBV27 to TRBJ1-1, with TRBD1 as a possible D gene (6 bases). This CDR3 is 13 amino acids long. Germline assignment: CDR1 MNHEY and CDR2 SMNVEV (reference sequence). The V gene lost 5 bases and the J gene lost 0 bases, with 7 bases spanning the gap. CDR3 in DNA: TGTGCCAGCAGTGGGACACTGAACACTGAAGCTTTCTTT. Translation: CASSGTLNTEAFF.

The rearrangement joins TRBV30 to TRBJ2-7, with 7 positions matching TRBD2. The CDR3 loop spans 14 amino acids. CDR1 GTSNPN and CDR2 SVGIG come from the germline V gene (reference sequence). J gave up 2 bases and V 1 base, and 5 bases lay outside the gene matches. CDR3 in DNA: TGTGCCTGGAGTGCGGGACTATTCGCCTACGAGCAGTACTTC. This sequence encodes CAWSAGLFAYEQYF.

In DNA, the CDR3 is TGTGCCAGCAGCCGACAGCCAGATCGAAAGGGCTACACCTTC. Residues: CASSRQPDRKGYTF. The V and J genes are TRBV5-6 and TRBJ1-2; D is perhaps TRBD1 (5 bases). The ends were cut back, 4 bases at V and 8 bases at J, with 18 bases in the middle. Germline CDR1 SGHDT, CDR2 YYEEEE. This CDR3 contains 14 residues.

The genes are TRBV6-1 and TRBJ2-1; the match to TRBD2 covers 14 bases. Trimming cost V 7 bases and J 8 bases; bases outside gene matches: 1. The CDR3 has 13 residues. CDR1 MNHNS and CDR2 SASEGT come from the germline V gene. The CDR3 coding sequence is TGTGCCAGCATGACTAGCGGGGGGGATGAGCAGTTCTTC. It codes for CASMTSGGDEQFF.

This chain connects TRBV19 to TRBJ2-1; D is uncertain. The CDR3 sequence is 14 residues long. V was shortened by 1 base and J by 6 bases, with 10 bases between the two germline ends. CDR1 is LNHDA, CDR2 SQIVND, per germline (reference sequence). The CDR3 DNA sequence: TGTGCCAGTAGTATAGCCAGCGATATCAATGAGCAGTTCTTC. This codes for CASSIASDINEQFF.

J is TRBJ2-7 and V is TRBV7-2, with 8 positions matching TRBD1. After removal of 5 bases from V and 6 bases from J, the junction contained 9 bases not matched to a gene. Germline CDR1 SGHTA, CDR2 FQGNSA. This CDR3 is 14 amino acids long. CDR3 coding DNA: TGTGCCAGCAGCACCGGACAGGGTTTGGGCGAGCAGTACTTC. It translates to CASSTGQGLGEQYF.

The chain is built from TRBV5-4 and TRBJ2-4; D might be TRBD1 (6 bases). Trimming removed 4 bases from V and 9 bases from J, with 14 bases in between. The CDR3 has 13 amino acids. Germline lookup yields CDR1 SGHNT and CDR2 YYREEE (reference sequence). The CDR3 reads CASSPQGRVIQYF. For the CDR3, the DNA is TGTGCCAGCAGCCCGCAGGGGAGAGTCATTCAGTACTTC.

The rearrangement links TRBV15 to TRBJ1-2, with D hard to call. V was pared by 0 bases and J by 11 bases, with 16 bases between. Looked up from germline, CDR1 is LNHNV and CDR2 is YYDKDF (reference sequence). The CDR3 totals 14 residues. The CDR3 sequence is CATSRDRTSLRYTF. CDR3 coding DNA: TGTGCCACCAGCAGAGATCGGACTTCTTTACGGTACACCTTC.

Concerning this clone: The sample carries other DNA sequences with the same CDR3. The chain joins TRBV11-2 to TRBJ1-1, with D possibly TRBD1 on 6 matching bases. The CDR3 has 14 residues. Germline assignment: CDR1 SGHAT and CDR2 FQNNGV. The V and J ends lost 3 bases and 3 bases respectively, with 11 bases between them. The CDR3 DNA follows: TGTGCCAGCAGCTTCAGGCAGGGGTACACTGAAGCTTTCTTT. Its protein product is CASSFRQGYTEAFF.

The DNA of the CDR3 is TGTGCCAGCAGCACGAGGGGAGGGTTCCAAGGCCATGAGCAGTTCTTC. Its protein is CASSTRGGFQGHEQFF. V is TRBV5-6 and J is TRBJ2-1; 7 positions match TRBD2. This CDR3 is built from 16 residues. V lost 4 bases to trimming and J lost 8 bases; unmatched junction nucleotides: 15. Looked up from germline, CDR1 is SGHDT and CDR2 is YYEEEE.

Concerning this clone itself: The same CDR3 can be traced to other DNA sequences in this sample. This chain joins TRBV7-9 and TRBJ2-7; weak D call: TRBD2 (6 bases). Germline CDR1 SEHNR, CDR2 FQNEAQ (reference sequence). This CDR3 has 14 residues. The V end lost 5 bases, the J end lost 3 bases, and 14 bases lay between the germline ends. The CDR3: CASSLYASDYEQYF. CDR3 nucleotide sequence: TGTGCCAGCAGCCTATACGCTAGCGACTACGAGCAGTACTTC.

The chain uses TRBV5-1 and TRBJ2-1, with D perhaps TRBD1 (6 bases). This CDR3 has 13 residues. V was shortened by 6 bases and J by 3 bases, with 10 bases between the two germline ends. Germline assignment: CDR1 SGHRS and CDR2 YFSETQ. CDR3 nucleotides: TGCGCCAGCACCAAGGACAGCTACAATGAGCAGTTCTTC. This codes for CASTKDSYNEQFF. The full variable domain, completed using reference TRBV5-1 and TRBJ2-1, is KAGVTQTPRYLIKTRGQQVTLSCSPISGHRSVSWYQQTPGQGLQFLFEYFSETQRNKGNFPGRFSGRQFSNSRSEMNVSTLELGDSALYLCASTKDSYNEQFFGPGTRLTVL.

The chain carries TRBV30 and TRBJ2-3; D perhaps matches TRBD1 (5 bases). Per the germline V gene, CDR1 is GTSNPN and CDR2 is SVGIG (reference sequence). Between the trimmed V and J ends, which lost 3 bases and 5 bases, there was a span of 15 bases. The length of the CDR3 is 14 residues. As DNA, the CDR3 is TGTGCCTGGAGATCCGAGATAAGGGGAGATACGCAGTATTTT. Translating gives CAWRSEIRGDTQYF. Full variable domain (missing parts from reference TRBV30 and TRBJ2-3): SQTIHQWPATLVQPVGSPLSLECTVEGTSNPNLYWYRQAAGRGLQLLFYSVGIGQISSEVPQNLSASRPQDRQFILSSKKLLLSDSGFYLCAWRSEIRGDTQYFGPGTRLTVL.

The chain is built from TRBV10-3 and TRBJ2-7; 7 nucleotides agree with TRBD2. Germline V lookup: CDR1 ENHRY, CDR2 SYGVKD. V trimming: 8 bases; J trimming: 3 bases; junction bases outside the gene matches: 4. The CDR3 consists of 12 residues. The CDR3 sequence is CAIGEGYYEQYF. CDR3 nucleotide sequence: TGTGCCATCGGGGAGGGTTACTACGAGCAGTACTTC.

The rearrangement links TRBV4-3 to TRBJ1-5, with unresolved D. The germline CDR1 and CDR2 sequences are LGHNA and YSLEER. The CDR3 sequence is 14 residues long. V was clipped by 0 bases and J by 9 bases, with 12 bases between them. As DNA, the CDR3 is TGCGCCAGCAGCCAAGATCCCCTCCGGGGGCCCCAGCATTTT. It is translated as CASSQDPLRGPQHF.

This chain links TRBV2 with TRBJ2-7; D is perhaps TRBD1 (6 bases). Germline values: CDR1 SNHLY, CDR2 FYNNEI. CDR3 size: 14 residues. The ends were cut back, 8 bases at V and 2 bases at J, with 16 bases in the middle. The CDR3 sequence is CASGVGHATYEQYF. CDR3 in DNA: TGTGCCAGCGGAGTGGGACACGCGACCTACGAGCAGTACTTC. Together with reference TRBV2 and TRBJ2-7, the CDR3 gives the full variable domain: EPEVTQTPSHQVTQMGQEVILRCVPISNHLYFYWYRQILGQKVEFLVSFYNNEISEKSEIFDDQFSVERPDGSNFTLKIRSTKLEDSAMYFCASGVGHATYEQYFGPGTRLTVT.

This chain links TRBV9 with TRBJ1-1; tentative D call: TRBD1 (5 bases). From germline, CDR1 is SGDLS and CDR2 YYNGEE. The V and J ends lost 9 bases and 2 bases respectively, with 11 bases between them. This CDR3 has 12 residues. The CDR3 DNA reads TGTGCCACACCCGACAGAAACACTGAAGCTTTCTTT. It translates to CATPDRNTEAFF.